This TCR beta chain was identified during a study of T cells after yellow fever vaccination. The V gene end was trimmed by 2 bases and the J gene end by 6 bases; junction bases not matched to a gene: 17. Germline V CDR1 and CDR2: SGHKS, YYEKEE (reference sequence). The CDR3 consists of 18 residues. In TCRdb, the 5' RACE reads were re-called with MiXCR into one record per CDR3 protein. Here the sample spans about 360,000 distinct CDR3 sequences, about 6.2% being singletons. The sample here was PBMCs, taken 5 days after the yellow fever booster vaccination. This TCR came from a man aged 25-40 years who received the YFV17D yellow fever vaccine. The rearrangement uses TRBV5-5 and TRBJ2-1; 7 bases map to TRBD2. CDR3 region: CASSFVTLAELGPNEQFF. CDR3 bases: TGTGCCAGCAGCTTTGTGACCCTAGCGGAGTTGGGTCCCAATGAGCAGTTCTTC.